This TCR beta chain was captured in a study of T cell responses to AZD1222 COVID-19 vaccine. CDR1 is SGDLS and CDR2 is YYNGEE in the germline V gene. V was clipped by 4 bases and J by 10 bases, with 12 bases between them. This CDR3 region has 13 residues. Sequencing used immunoSEQ multiplex PCR; TCRdb keeps in-frame clones, though not all of them. This repertoire shows 100,000 or so clones, 90% found once; its top ten account for 1% to 1.5%. The sample in question was peripheral blood, obtained on day 0 of AZD1222 vaccination. The chain has TRBV9 and TRBJ1-6; D is perhaps TRBD1 (6 bases). This TCR derives from an adult in good health. This CDR3 is CASSPRTESPLHF. The CDR3 coding sequence is TGTGCCAGCAGCCCGAGGACAGAATCACCCCTCCACTTT.